A selection of T cell receptor beta chains follows, all from one sample in a study of CD8 T cells in acute hepatitis C reinfection. Method: immunoSEQ multiplex PCR; TCRdb's copy keeps in-frame clones and lacks some. The profile shows 30,000 to 40,000 clones, around 85% of them singletons. Sequenced sample: naive CD8+ T cells from PBMCs. Receptors originate from a woman aged 18-29 years who spontaneously cleared hepatitis C infection. Both conserved end residues are part of each CDR3. The D gene is left open where the match is weak. Clone size, where shown, is once, few, many, or a class for clones that have expanded.

TGTGCTAGTGGTCCGGGACTTAACACCGGGGAGCTGTTTTTT	CASGPGLNTGELFF	-	once	TRBV12-5	TRBJ2-2
TGTGCCAGCAGTGAATGGAGCGGTCAGCCCCAGCATTTT	CASSEWSGQPQHF	-	-	TRBV6-1	TRBJ1-5
TGTGCCAGCAGTTACAGGGGGGAGGTCAACGAGCAGTACTTC	CASSYRGEVNEQYF	-	-	TRBV6-5	TRBJ2-7
TGTGCCAGCACCACGCCAGGGACCCCCTACGAGCAGTACTTC	CASTTPGTPYEQYF	-	-	TRBV7-9	TRBJ2-7
TGTGCCAGTAGTTACCGGGACAGAGCTGAGGATACGCAGTATTTT	CASSYRDRAEDTQYF	TRBD1	-	TRBV19	TRBJ2-3
TGTGCCATCAGTGGGGGACTAGCCTCCTACAATGAGCAGTTCTTC	CAISGGLASYNEQFF	TRBD2	-	TRBV10-3	TRBJ2-1
TGTGCCATAGGGACAGGAGGGAGCACAGATACGCAGTATTTT	CAIGTGGSTDTQYF	TRBD1	-	TRBV10-3	TRBJ2-3
TGTGCCAGCAGCCCCCCGGGGGCGGGAGGGCCGTGGGAGCAGTACTTC	CASSPPGAGGPWEQYF	TRBD2	-	TRBV9	TRBJ2-7
TGTGCCAGCAGCTTATGGGGCCACGAGCAGTACTTC	CASSLWGHEQYF	-	once	TRBV7-9	TRBJ2-7
TGTGCCAGCAGCCAAGACTGGTGGGGGACAGGGAAGAATGAAAAACTGTTTTTT	CASSQDWWGTGKNEKLFF	TRBD1	-	TRBV4-2	TRBJ1-4
TGTGCCAGCAGTTCCACGGGGGGACTCTCCTACGAGCAGTACTTC	CASSSTGGLSYEQYF	TRBD2	-	TRBV6-5	TRBJ2-7
TGCGCCAGCAGCCCGATCGACTGGATCTCCTACAATGAGCAGTTCTTC	CASSPIDWISYNEQFF	-	-	TRBV5-1	TRBJ2-1
TGCGCCAGCAGCCGCCGGGACGAATCTCAAAGGGACTACAATGAGCAGTTCTTC	CASSRRDESQRDYNEQFF	-	-	TRBV4-1	TRBJ2-1
TGTGCCAGCAGCCCTCCAAACAGGGTCCAACCTGGAAACACCATATATTTT	CASSPPNRVQPGNTIYF	-	-	TRBV9	TRBJ1-3
TGCAGCGTTGAAATTGTCACGGGACTAGCGGGAGGAGACGGGGGCCCCGGGGAGCTGTTTTTT	CSVEIVTGLAGGDGGPGELFF	TRBD2	-	TRBV29-1	TRBJ2-2
TGTGCCAGCAGTTACCGGGACAGGGAAACTGAAGCTTTCTTT	CASSYRDRETEAFF	TRBD1	once	TRBV6-9	TRBJ1-1
TGTGCCAGTAGTCGGGCAGGATGGACTGAAGCTTTCTTT	CASSRAGWTEAFF	-	few	TRBV19	TRBJ1-1
TGTGCCAGCGGGGAGTATGAGCAGTTCTTC	CASGEYEQFF	-	-	TRBV9	TRBJ2-1
TGTGCCAGCAGCTTAGTTCTAGTAGCGGGCCCCCAAGAGACCCAGTACTTC	CASSLVLVAGPQETQYF	TRBD2	once	TRBV7-9	TRBJ2-5
TGTGCCAGCACACCGACTAGCGGTGAAGAGACCCAGTACTTC	CASTPTSGEETQYF	TRBD2	-	TRBV2	TRBJ2-5
TGTGCCAGCAGTTCCCGAGAGGGGTTCTCCTACGAGCAGTACTTC	CASSSREGFSYEQYF	-	-	TRBV27	TRBJ2-7
TGCGCCAGCAGCTTGGAATCAGGGTGGGATCAGCCCCAGCATTTT	CASSLESGWDQPQHF	-	-	TRBV5-1	TRBJ1-5
TGTGCCAGTAGCTCCGGACTGGTAGTTCGAGAGACCCAGTACTTC	CASSSGLVVRETQYF	-	medium-sized	TRBV19	TRBJ2-5
TGTGCCAGCAGTGCAGGTCCCGGGAGGTTCTATGGCTACACCTTC	CASSAGPGRFYGYTF	-	-	TRBV7-9	TRBJ1-2
TGTGCCAGCAGCCCTATTAGACGGTTCTATGGCTACACCTTC	CASSPIRRFYGYTF	-	-	TRBV7-2	TRBJ1-2
TGTGCCAGCAGCTTAGCTTGGACGGGACACACCGGGGAGCTGTTTTTT	CASSLAWTGHTGELFF	-	-	TRBV11-1	TRBJ2-2
TGTGCCAGCAGTTTACACGCGGGGTGGGTAAAACTGTTTTTT	CASSLHAGWVKLFF	-	-	TRBV27	TRBJ1-4
TGTGCCAGTAGTGTCCAACTGCTAGCGGGAGGGACCGGGGAGCTGTTTTTT	CASSVQLLAGGTGELFF	TRBD2	-	TRBV19	TRBJ2-2
TGTGCCAGCAGTTCGGGGGAGTATGGCTACACCTTC	CASSSGEYGYTF	-	-	TRBV27	TRBJ1-2
TGTGCCAGCAGCTCCCGAGAAACGGGACAGGGGCTCCACGAGCAGTACTTC	CASSSRETGQGLHEQYF	TRBD1	few	TRBV7-9	TRBJ2-7
TGTGCCAGCAGCTTAGCGTTGCAGGGTAATGAAAAACTGTTTTTT	CASSLALQGNEKLFF	-	-	TRBV7-8	TRBJ1-4
TGCGCCAGCAGTCAATTCAGGCGAGGCAAGCCTGTTGGCTACACCTTC	CASSQFRRGKPVGYTF	-	-	TRBV23-1	TRBJ1-2
TGTGCCAGCAGCTTAGGCGCCCAGTTCTTC	CASSLGAQFF	-	-	TRBV7-2	TRBJ2-1
TGTGCCAGCAGCTTAGTTTTTTTCACGGGGGCGGAAACCGGGGAGCTGTTTTTT	CASSLVFFTGAETGELFF	-	-	TRBV7-7	TRBJ2-2
TGTGCCAGCAGCTCCAGGGAGGTGGTTTCCTACGAGCAGTACTTC	CASSSREVVSYEQYF	-	once	TRBV13	TRBJ2-7
TGTGCCAGCAGTTTTTCAGGGGGGAATCAGCCCCAGCATTTT	CASSFSGGNQPQHF	TRBD1	-	TRBV27	TRBJ1-5
TGTGCCAGTAAAGCTAGAGGGGAATACAATGAGCAGTTCTTC	CASKARGEYNEQFF	-	-	TRBV19	TRBJ2-1
TGCAGCGTTGAGGAAGAGTGGGAGACCCAGTACTTC	CSVEEEWETQYF	-	-	TRBV29-1	TRBJ2-5
TGTGCCACCAGCAGAGATCTGGGGGTTAGGGAGCAGTTCTTC	CATSRDLGVREQFF	-	-	TRBV15	TRBJ2-1
TGTGCCAGCAGCTTGGCCTTGGAAAGTGTTCACAATGAGCAGTTCTTC	CASSLALESVHNEQFF	-	-	TRBV5-4	TRBJ2-1
TGCGCCAGCAGCTTGGATGACCGACTAGCGGCCTACAATGAGCAGTTCTTC	CASSLDDRLAAYNEQFF	TRBD2	-	TRBV5-1	TRBJ2-1
TGTGCCAGCAGCGTAGTAGGGGCAGGCACAGATACGCAGTATTTT	CASSVVGAGTDTQYF	-	-	TRBV9	TRBJ2-3
TGTGCCAGCAGCCCGCCTCTAGTTTCCGAGCAGTACTTC	CASSPPLVSEQYF	-	once	TRBV7-9	TRBJ2-7
TGTGCCAGCAGCGTCAGGGGTCAGCCCCAGCATTTT	CASSVRGQPQHF	-	-	TRBV11-2	TRBJ1-5
TGTGCCAGCACCGCGGAGGGGTACACTGAAGCTTTCTTT	CASTAEGYTEAFF	-	-	TRBV9	TRBJ1-1
TGTGCCAGCAGTTTAGGAATAATTGTGGACAAAAACACAGATACGCAGTATTTT	CASSLGIIVDKNTDTQYF	-	-	TRBV28	TRBJ2-3
TGTGCCAGCAGCTCCACGGGGCAGGGAGCCTACGAGCAGTACTTC	CASSSTGQGAYEQYF	-	-	TRBV13	TRBJ2-7
TGTGCCAGCAGTGCCTCCGGGACAGCCTCCTACGAGCAGTACTTC	CASSASGTASYEQYF	TRBD1	-	TRBV27	TRBJ2-7
TGTGCCAGCAGCTCCCTATTTTCGGCCGAACCCACTGAAGCTTTCTTT	CASSSLFSAEPTEAFF	-	-	TRBV13	TRBJ1-1
TGTGCCAGCAGCCGCGCCGATGGCTACACCTTC	CASSRADGYTF	-	-	TRBV11-2	TRBJ1-2
TGTGCCTGTCGGAGCCTCTCCTACGAGCAGTACTTC	CACRSLSYEQYF	-	-	TRBV30	TRBJ2-7
TGTGCCAGCAGTTACGCCTATCCTAGCGGGCTTGAGCAGTTCTTC	CASSYAYPSGLEQFF	TRBD2	-	TRBV6-5	TRBJ2-1
TGTGCCAGCAGCCTAGCCGGGACAGGGAACGAGCAGTACTTC	CASSLAGTGNEQYF	TRBD1	-	TRBV5-8	TRBJ2-7
TGTGCTAGTGGTTTGTTCACCTACGAGCAGTACTTC	CASGLFTYEQYF	-	few	TRBV12-5	TRBJ2-7
TGTGCCAGCAGCTTAATTGACAATGAGCAGTTCTTC	CASSLIDNEQFF	-	-	TRBV7-9	TRBJ2-1
TGTGCCACCTTTGGAGGGTTTTATGGCTACACCTTC	CATFGGFYGYTF	-	-	TRBV15	TRBJ1-2
TGTGCCAGTAGTTTAAGTGGGGGTGAAGCTTTCTTT	CASSLSGGEAFF	-	-	TRBV19	TRBJ1-1
TGTGCCAGTAGTCGGGGGGGCCCGATGGATACGCAGTATTTT	CASSRGGPMDTQYF	TRBD2	-	TRBV19	TRBJ2-3
TGTGCCAGCAGTGAGTCAGGTGGCACAGATACGCAGTATTTT	CASSESGGTDTQYF	-	-	TRBV2	TRBJ2-3